This record concerns one T cell receptor beta chain sequence. The clone's antigen remains unknown. The input lacks base qualities; no much larger clone sits a single base away. This record belongs to a study of T cell changes during pregnancy in multiple sclerosis (dated by TCRdb to about 2019). At the level of the whole study: The study examined how the T cell repertoire changed over the course of pregnancy in women with multiple sclerosis.

Via the germline V gene (reference sequence), CDR1 is GTSNPN and CDR2 SVGIG. There are 13 amino acids in the CDR3, from cysteine to phenylalanine inclusive. The DNA shown is the 39-base CDR3, in frame from base 1. The junction shows trimming of 5 bases on V and 3 bases on J, plus 13 bases between the germline ends. To prepare the library, the immunoSEQ multiplex PCR assay was applied. Imported from immuneACCESS, the table was reduced by TCRdb to in-frame sequences with V and J called. These copies leave out some clones; in studies compared against another copy, an unresolved V gene accounts for under half, and the cause of the remainder is not known. The sample table lists about 44,000 clones, around 96% of them with a count of one. The ten most abundant clones make up 0.85% to 1% of the sample.

This sample comprised peripheral blood, obtained in the second trimester of pregnancy. The clonotype comes from a female donor with multiple sclerosis, enrolled in a pregnancy study. The chain joins TRBV30 to TRBJ1-2; TRBD1 is a possible D gene, resting on 5 matching bases. The sequence in DNA is TGTGCCTGGGGACACTTAGGCGACTATGGCTACACCTTC. Its coded protein is CAWGHLGDYGYTF. With the portions outside the CDR3 filled from the reference TRBV30 and TRBJ1-2 genes, the complete variable region becomes SQTIHQWPATLVQPVGSPLSLECTVEGTSNPNLYWYRQAAGRGLQLLFYSVGIGQISSEVPQNLSASRPQDRQFILSSKKLLLSDSGFYLCAWGHLGDYGYTFGSGTRLTVV.